The entry below gives a single TCR beta chain sequence along with its context. This record comes from a study of blood T cell repertoires in COVID-19. This table comes from immunoSEQ multiplex PCR, and its TCRdb copy is limited to in-frame clones, with some not included. This table has hundreds of thousands of clones, roughly 89% appearing once. This clonotype was obtained from a man in his fifties or sixties who had recovered from COVID-19. Sample: PBMCs or T cells enriched from blood (not recorded which).

CDR3 sequence: CATSDFPGQGTQYF. In nucleotides, the CDR3 is TGTGCCACCAGTGATTTCCCCGGACAGGGAACGCAGTATTTT. The gene calls are TRBV24-1 and TRBJ2-3; TRBD1 matches 8 bases. Per germline, CDR1 KGHDR and CDR2 SFDVKD. Trimming cost V 1 base and J 9 bases; bases outside gene matches: 5. The length of the CDR3 is 14 residues.